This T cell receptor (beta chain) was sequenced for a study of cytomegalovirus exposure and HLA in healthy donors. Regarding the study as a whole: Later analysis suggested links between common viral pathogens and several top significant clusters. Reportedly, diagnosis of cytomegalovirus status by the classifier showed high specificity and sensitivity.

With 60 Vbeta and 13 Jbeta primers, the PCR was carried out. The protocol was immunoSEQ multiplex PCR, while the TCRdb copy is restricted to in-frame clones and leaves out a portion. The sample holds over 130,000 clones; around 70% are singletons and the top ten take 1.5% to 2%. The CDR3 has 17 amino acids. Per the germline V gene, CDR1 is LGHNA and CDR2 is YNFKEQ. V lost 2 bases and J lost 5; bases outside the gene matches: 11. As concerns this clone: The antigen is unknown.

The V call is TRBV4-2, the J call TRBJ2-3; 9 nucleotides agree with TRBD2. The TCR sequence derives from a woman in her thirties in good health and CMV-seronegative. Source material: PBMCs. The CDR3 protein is CASSQPGLAQKGDTQYF. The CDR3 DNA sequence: TGTGCCAGCAGCCAACCGGGACTAGCTCAAAAAGGAGATACGCAGTATTTT.